One T cell receptor (beta chain) is described in this entry. The data originate from a study of blood T cell repertoires in COVID-19. Trimming took 1 base from V and 3 from J, leaving 13 bases between them. Germline values: CDR1 SGHVS, CDR2 FNYEAQ. The CDR3 is 15 amino acids. In the original processing: Estimation of nucleated cell counts relied on the amplification of reference gene primers. The data were produced by immunoSEQ multiplex PCR, yet TCRdb's version contains in-frame clones alone and is incomplete. The DNA was the basis for D and trimming; V, J and clone size are from that table. The data contain some 190,000 clones, around nine tenths of them seen just once; the ten biggest clones take up roughly 5.6%.

Sequencing was done on a sample of peripheral blood. The TCR originated in a woman between 35 and 50 years old who had recovered from COVID-19. J is TRBJ2-7 and V is TRBV7-6; D is possibly TRBD1 (6 bases). CDR3 sequence: CASSLGPRGDYEQYF. The CDR3 DNA sequence: TGTGCCAGCAGCTTAGGCCCCAGGGGAGACTACGAGCAGTACTTC.